Each of the 13 T cell receptor beta chains below was sequenced from the same sample in a study of T cells in Graves' hyperthyroidism and ophthalmopathy. TCR beta CDR3 region amplification was performed from RNA transcripts. The primer set for the first-round RT-PCR of the TCR CDR3 was HTBI. Via MiXCR, TCRdb re-called the multiplex PCR reads, giving one row per CDR3 protein. The sample holds around 490,000 distinct CDR3 sequences; around 20% are singletons and the top ten take 40% to 50%. The sample consisted of blood. These receptors were collected from a man between 40 and 49 years old with Graves' ophthalmopathy.

The chain combines TRBV7-9 with TRBJ2-7, with D perhaps given as TRBD1 or TRBD2 (6 bases each). Looked up from germline, CDR1 is SEHNR and CDR2 is FQNEAQ (reference sequence). Trimming removed 4 bases from V and 2 bases from J, with 18 bases in between. The CDR3 runs to 16 residues. The CDR3 spells CASSSLAEGVTYEQYF. The DNA of the CDR3 is TGTGCCAGCAGCTCTCTCGCGGAGGGGGTCACCTACGAGCAGTACTTC.

A remark on this clonotype: It may be a read error: a sequence one base away is much more abundant. The chain couples TRBV2 to TRBJ2-7; perhaps TRBD1 as D (7 bases). This CDR3 is 14 amino acids long. CDR1 and CDR2 (germline): SNHLY, FYNNEI. V lost 4 bases and J 3 bases, leaving 13 bases between the germline ends. CDR3 sequence reads: CASSGQGGIYEQYF. Here the CDR3 DNA reads TGTGCCAGCAGTGGCCAGGGGGGAATCTACGAGCAGTACTTC.

This clonotype has more than one count but fewer than ten. V gene TRBV5-1 combines with J gene TRBJ2-7, with TRBD1 matching 9 bases. The CDR3 is 15 residues long. CDR1 SGHRS and CDR2 YFSETQ come from the germline V gene. The J segment lost 6 bases and the V segment lost 4 bases, leaving 11 bases of the junction unmatched. DNA of the CDR3: TGCGCCAGCAGCCCATCCGGGACAGGGCCGTTCGAGCAGTACTTC. It encodes CASSPSGTGPFEQYF.

This clonotype was picked up many times. J is TRBJ1-1 and V is TRBV6-1, with D perhaps matching TRBD1 (6 bases). The V gene's germline CDR1 is MNHNS and CDR2 SASEGT. This CDR3 spans 14 amino acids. Between the trimmed V and J ends, which lost 6 bases and 1 base, there was a span of 12 bases. CDR3 nucleotides: TGTGCCAGCAGATACCGGACAGCGAACACTGAAGCTTTCTTT. Its protein is CASRYRTANTEAFF.

The chain joins TRBV9 to TRBJ2-7, with D perhaps TRBD2 (5 bases). The CDR3 loop spans 14 amino acids. Germline assignment: CDR1 SGDLS and CDR2 YYNGEE. V was pared by 4 bases and J by 0 bases, with 11 bases between. The CDR3 region has the DNA TGTGCCAGCAGCCTAGCAGCGGTCTCCTACGAGCAGTACTTC. Residues: CASSLAAVSYEQYF.

The chain recombines TRBV4-1 with TRBJ1-5; tentatively, D is TRBD1 (5 bases). The CDR3 consists of 15 residues. Germline V gene data show CDR1 as MGHRA and CDR2 as YSYEKL. The ends were cut back, 0 bases at V and 9 bases at J, with 15 bases in the middle. The CDR3 DNA reads TGCGCCAGCAGCCAAGAATGGCAGGGCCTCACGCCCCAGCATTTT. Protein: CASSQEWQGLTPQHF.

Many counts were recorded for this clonotype. This sequence joins TRBV6-2 or TRBV6-3 and TRBJ2-2; no clear D gene. CDR3 length equals 12 residues. CDR1 is MNHEY, CDR2 SVGEGT, per germline. V was clipped by 6 bases and J by 1 base, with 3 bases between them. CDR3 nucleotide sequence: TGTGCCAGCAGACGGAACACCGGGGAGCTGTTTTTT. Protein product: CASRRNTGELFF.

This clonotype was counted only a few times. The V call is TRBV2, the J call TRBJ1-1, with D hard to call. Trimming pared 0 bases from V and 7 bases from J, leaving 15 bases between. The CDR3 length is 15 residues. From germline, CDR1 is SNHLY and CDR2 FYNNEI. CDR3 sequence reads: CASSEARGSRIEAFF. The CDR3 DNA follows: TGTGCCAGCAGTGAAGCGCGAGGGTCCCGGATTGAAGCTTTCTTT.

This clonotype came up many times. V is TRBV28 and J is TRBJ1-2; 7 positions match TRBD1. The CDR3 loop spans 14 amino acids. Per germline, CDR1 MDHEN and CDR2 SYDVKM. J lost 2 bases, V lost 9 bases, and 9 bases had no gene match. CDR3 in DNA: TGTGCCAGTATAAAAGGGGGCGCGAACTATGGCTACACCTTC. Residues: CASIKGGANYGYTF.

This clonotype showed up just a few times. The chain combines TRBV14 with TRBJ1-2; TRBD1 is a possible D gene (5 bases). V was cut by 5 bases and J by 7 bases, with 14 bases left in between. Germline CDR1 reads SGHDN; CDR2 reads FVKESK. CDR3 size: 13 residues. This chain's CDR3 is CASSLGSQGGYTF. The CDR3 DNA reads TGTGCCAGCAGCTTGGGCAGCCAGGGTGGCTACACCTTC.

The chain has TRBV7-2 and TRBJ2-1, with D possibly TRBD2 on 6 matching bases. CDR3 length: 18 residues. Germline V gene lookup returns CDR1 SGHTA and CDR2 FQGNSA. The ends were cut back, 4 bases at V and 6 bases at J, with 25 bases in the middle. This CDR3 is CASSSQEARRDRRNEQFF. In DNA form, the CDR3 reads TGTGCCAGCAGCTCTCAAGAAGCGAGGCGGGATCGTCGCAATGAGCAGTTCTTC.

Of note for this clonotype: One end of the junction fails to match germline, which may point to a read error. V is TRBV6-1 and J is TRBJ1-1; tentative D call: TRBD1 (6 bases). Per the germline V gene, CDR1 is MNHNS and CDR2 is SASEGT. The length of the CDR3 is 15 residues. The CDR3 spells CAGSEPGHWSTEAFF. The DNA for the CDR3 is TGTGCCGGCAGTGAACCGGGACACTGGAGTACTGAAGCTTTCTTT.

Here the CDR3 DNA reads TGCGCCAGCAGCCTTCCGACAGGGAACATTCAGTACTTC. Its translation: CASSLPTGNIQYF. The chain has TRBV4-1 and TRBJ2-4; 7 bases are shared with TRBD1. The CDR3 has 13 residues. Trimming removed 4 bases from V and 7 bases from J; junction bases left unmatched: 4. Germline V gene lookup returns CDR1 MGHRA and CDR2 YSYEKL.